Listed below are T cell receptor beta chains from one sample, sequenced in a study of cytomegalovirus exposure and HLA in healthy donors. Profiled with immunoSEQ multiplex PCR; TCRdb holds only in-frame clones, not every one. Among about 200,000 clones listed, roughly 74% were seen once. The source material was PBMCs. All receptors come from a woman between 25 and 40 years old in good health and CMV-seronegative. Each CDR3 is given with its conserved first and last residue. A D gene is named only where the DNA matches it firmly. Rows may omit the clone size; those that give it use once, few, many or a size class.

V gene,J gene,D gene,clone size,CDR3 DNA,CDR3 protein
TRBV2,TRBJ1-2,.,few,TGTGCCACCAGGCCCGGGACATACACTCCCTATGGCTACACCTTC,CATRPGTYTPYGYTF
TRBV6-6,TRBJ1-1,.,.,TGTGCCAGCAGTCCCGGCGGCGGCACTGAAGCTTTCTTT,CASSPGGGTEAFF
TRBV7-9,TRBJ2-7,.,.,TGTGCCAGCAGCTTTCTCCTCCCGGCCGCATACGAGGGGCAGTACTTC,CASSFLLPAAYEGQYF
TRBV5-1,TRBJ2-3,TRBD2,.,TGCGCCAGCAGCTTGGCCCGGACTAGCGGGAGTGCAGATACGCAGTATTTT,CASSLARTSGSADTQYF
TRBV6-5,TRBJ2-3,.,.,TGTGCCAGCACCCCGCACAGAAGCACAGATACGCAGTATTTT,CASTPHRSTDTQYF
TRBV4-2,TRBJ1-1,TRBD1,.,TGTGCCAGCAGCCAAGATCACTTGGGACAGATGACGATGAACACTGAAGCTTTCTTT,CASSQDHLGQMTMNTEAFF
TRBV18,TRBJ1-4,.,.,TGTGCCAGCTCACGAAACAGGGAAGGAATGGAACTGTTTTTT,CASSRNREGMELFF
TRBV11-2,TRBJ2-3,.,.,TGTGCCAGCAGCTTAGATCTAGTACTAACAAGCACAGATACGCAGTATTTT,CASSLDLVLTSTDTQYF
TRBV5-1,TRBJ2-2,.,few,TGCGCCAGCAGCTTGTACGGGACTTCTACCGGGGAGCTGTTTTTT,CASSLYGTSTGELFF
TRBV5-1,TRBJ2-7,TRBD1,.,TGCGCCAGCAGCTTTAGGACAGGGGGCGACGAGCAGTACTTC,CASSFRTGGDEQYF
TRBV11-2,TRBJ1-1,.,.,TGTGCCAGCAGCTTAGTGGGGGGAAACACTGAAGCTTTCTTT,CASSLVGGNTEAFF
TRBV14,TRBJ2-1,TRBD2,few,TGTGCCAGCAGCCAAGAGGCCAGCGGGAGGGCCAGGGGCAATGAGCAGTTCTTC,CASSQEASGRARGNEQFF
TRBV15,TRBJ2-5,.,.,TGTGCCACCAGCCCCGACAGCCAAGAGACCCAGTACTTC,CATSPDSQETQYF
TRBV11-1,TRBJ2-3,TRBD1,.,TGTGCCAGCAGCTACAGGGACAGGGGGTATGGGACAGATACGCAGTATTTT,CASSYRDRGYGTDTQYF